The TCR delta chain under discussion was sequenced for a study of gamma-delta T cells after stem cell transplantation. Germline values: CDR1 TSWWSYY, CDR2 QGS. Trimming cost V 0 bases and J 0 bases; bases outside gene matches: 7. This CDR3 is 19 amino acids long. TCRdb repeated clone calling on the RT-PCR reads with CATT. The profile covers about 4,900 delta-chain clones, with about 15% appearing a single time and approximately 5% taken by the ten largest. This chain uses TRDV1 with TRDJ1; 13 positions agree with TRDD3. The sample comprised gamma-delta T cells. This clonotype was sampled from a human donor. It is not recorded whose cells these are; they may come from a transplant donor. For the CDR3, the DNA is TGTGCTCTTGGGGAACTTTGTACTGGGGGATACGGGTACACCGATAAACTCATCTTT. Amino acids: CALGELCTGGYGYTDKLIF.